These 31 T cell receptor beta chains were all obtained from the same sample, sequenced in a study of blood T cell repertoires in COVID-19. Profiled with immunoSEQ multiplex PCR; TCRdb holds only in-frame clones, not every one. The repertoire consists of 90,000 or so clones, with 70% to 90% occurring once and the leading ten covering approximately 10%. Sequencing used peripheral blood. The source of these receptors is a human donor in a cohort sampled during active COVID-19.

The CDR3 DNA is TGTGCCAGCTCACTAGGGACAGAGAATGAAAAACTGTTTTTT. It codes for CASSLGTENEKLFF. The J gene is TRBJ1-4, the V gene TRBV18; 7 positions agree with TRBD1. Germline V gives CDR1 KGHSH, CDR2 LQKENI. The CDR3 has 14 amino acids. The ends lost 4 bases at V and 5 bases at J; junction bases unmatched: 4.

This clone was picked up one time. The CDR3 protein is CASSLIGGAISDTQYF. The CDR3 DNA is TGTGCCAGCAGCTTGATCGGGGGGGCCATTTCAGATACGCAGTATTTT. This chain uses TRBV7-9 with TRBJ2-3; TRBD2 aligns across 8 bases. The CDR3 extends over 16 amino acids. V lost 3 bases and J lost 4; bases outside the gene matches: 9. Looked up from germline, CDR1 is SEHNR and CDR2 is FQNEAQ (reference sequence).

This sequence joins TRBV5-1 and TRBJ2-1, with D possibly matching TRBD1 (6 bases). This CDR3 has 15 amino acids. Trimming shortened V by 0 bases and J by 2 bases, and 9 bases separated the two germline ends. Per germline, CDR1 SGHRS and CDR2 YFSETQ. The CDR3 loop reads CASSLGGQTYNEQFF. The CDR3 nucleotides read TGCGCCAGCAGCTTGGGAGGACAGACCTACAATGAGCAGTTCTTC.

The rearrangement links TRBV11-3 to TRBJ2-2; the match to TRBD1 covers 11 bases. In germline, CDR1 is SGHNT, CDR2 YENEEA. With V trimmed by 5 bases and J by 6 bases, 5 bases remained unmatched. The CDR3 consists of 15 residues. The CDR3 loop reads CASSRTGGASGELFF. CDR3 DNA: TGTGCCAGCAGCAGGACAGGGGGCGCGTCCGGGGAGCTGTTTTTT.

The table lists this clone with a count of one. The chain is built from TRBV5-1 and TRBJ2-3, with D unresolved. Deletions cut 4 bases from V and 0 bases from J, with 15 bases between. Germline V gene lookup returns CDR1 SGHRS and CDR2 YFSETQ. The CDR3 consists of 16 residues. CDR3 residues: CASSLEAISSTDTQYF. The CDR3, as DNA: TGCGCCAGCAGCCTAGAGGCGATCTCTAGCACAGATACGCAGTATTTT.

This rearrangement joins TRBV27 to TRBJ2-3; D gene unclear. The V end lost 4 bases, the J end lost 1 base, and 6 bases lay between the germline ends. The germline gives CDR1 MNHEY, CDR2 SMNVEV (reference sequence). This CDR3 contains 13 residues. The CDR3 region is CASSSRGTDTQYF. CDR3 nucleotides: TGTGCCAGCAGTTCACGGGGCACAGATACGCAGTATTTT.

This clone was seen only once. The CDR3 sequence: CASSNRGFSTDTQYF. The CDR3, as DNA: TGTGCCAGCAGTAACAGGGGGTTTAGCACAGATACGCAGTATTTT. The chain joins TRBV6-2 or TRBV6-3 to TRBJ2-3, with 8 bases matching TRBD1. After removal of 5 bases from V and 0 bases from J, the junction contained 4 bases not matched to a gene. Germline CDR1 MNHEY, CDR2 SVGEGT. CDR3 length: 15 residues.

The chain employs TRBV3-1 (or the pseudogene TRBV3-2) and TRBJ2-7, with 10 bases lining up with TRBD1. The trim removed 1 base at V and 4 bases at J, leaving 4 bases unmatched. Germline assignment: CDR1 LGHDT and CDR2 YNNKEL (reference sequence). This CDR3 spans 15 amino acids. CDR3 in DNA: TGTGCCAGCAGCCAAGCCTGGGACAGGGGTTACGAGCAGTACTTC. Its translation: CASSQAWDRGYEQYF.

V usage is TRBV3-1 (or the pseudogene TRBV3-2) and J usage is TRBJ1-5; D ambiguous. This CDR3 is 12 amino acids long. Trimming shortened V by 4 bases and J by 7 bases, and 8 bases separated the two germline ends. Germline loops: CDR1 LGHDT, CDR2 YNNKEL (reference sequence). CDR3 protein: CASSRSGQPQHF. In DNA, the CDR3 is TGTGCCAGCAGCCGTTCGGGGCAGCCCCAGCATTTT.

As concerns this clone: This sample also contains other DNA sequences that code for the same CDR3. This chain joins TRBV5-1 and TRBJ1-4, with TRBD1 identical over 7 bases. V gave up 0 bases and J gave up 4 bases; unmatched junction bases: 0. This CDR3 comprises 14 residues. CDR1 is SGHRS and CDR2 is YFSETQ in the germline V gene. CDR3 nucleotides: TGCGCCAGCAGCTTGGGACAGGGTAATGAAAAACTGTTTTTT. Translation: CASSLGQGNEKLFF.

The chain employs TRBV5-1 and TRBJ1-1; weak D call: TRBD1 (5 bases). V was pared by 4 bases and J by 4 bases, with 14 bases between. There are 14 residues in the CDR3. Germline loops: CDR1 SGHRS, CDR2 YFSETQ. The CDR3, as DNA: TGCGCCAGCAGCGCCTCAGGGAGGGGCACTGAAGCTTTCTTT. This codes for CASSASGRGTEAFF.

The CDR3 DNA reads as TGTGCCAGCAGTTATACCGGGCGAGGGTTGTCGAATTCACCCCTCCACTTT. The encoded protein is CASSYTGRGLSNSPLHF. The chain couples TRBV6-2 or TRBV6-3 to TRBJ1-6; no reliable D call. This CDR3 comprises 17 residues. Germline CDR1 is MNHEY and CDR2 is SVGEGT. V lost 3 bases, J lost 7 bases, and 19 bases lay in between.

The chain links TRBV7-3 to TRBJ1-5; D perhaps matches TRBD1 (5 bases). The V gene's germline CDR1 is SGHTA and CDR2 FQGTGA. V was cut by 5 bases and J by 5 bases, with 13 bases left in between. The length of the CDR3 is 14 residues. CDR3 sequence: CASSQLGGDQPQHF. CDR3 in DNA: TGTGCCAGCAGCCAGCTCGGGGGAGATCAGCCCCAGCATTTT.

The chain joins TRBV10-3 to TRBJ1-4; D unresolved. Between the trimmed V and J ends, which lost 7 bases and 8 bases, there was a span of 14 bases. The CDR3 is 13 residues long. CDR1 and CDR2 (germline): ENHRY, SYGVKD. CDR3 DNA: TGTGCCATCACCCCGGACCTAGCGGAAAAACTGTTTTTT. It yields the protein CAITPDLAEKLFF.

The rearrangement links TRBV29-1 to TRBJ1-1; TRBD1 agrees at 7 bases. CDR1 is SQVTM, CDR2 ANQGSEA, per germline. The CDR3 is 12 residues long. V trimming: 5 bases; J trimming: 1 base; junction bases outside the gene matches: 1. The CDR3 DNA sequence: TGCAGCGTTAGGACAGGGAACACTGAAGCTTTCTTT. The encoded protein is CSVRTGNTEAFF.

A single count supports this clone. The CDR3 is CASSVDPLGSGANVLTF. For the CDR3, the DNA is TGTGCCAGCAGCGTAGACCCCCTAGGCTCTGGGGCCAACGTCCTGACTTTC. V and J are TRBV9 and TRBJ2-6; D is unresolved. CDR3 length equals 17 residues. Per the germline V gene, CDR1 is SGDLS and CDR2 is YYNGEE. Trimming took 0 bases from V and 0 from J, leaving 10 bases between them.

The rearrangement joins TRBV4-3 to TRBJ1-6; 9 bases fit TRBD1. The length of the CDR3 is 14 residues. Trimming cost V 5 bases and J 7 bases; bases outside gene matches: 3. Germline CDR1 reads LGHNA; CDR2 reads YSLEER. The CDR3 reads CASSSGTGNSPLHF. In DNA form, the CDR3 reads TGCGCCAGCAGCTCCGGGACAGGGAATTCACCCCTCCACTTT.

V usage is TRBV5-1 and J usage is TRBJ1-2; D may be TRBD1 (5 bases). Per the germline V gene, CDR1 is SGHRS and CDR2 is YFSETQ. The germline V and J ends were trimmed by 0 bases and 0 bases, with 12 bases remaining between them. This CDR3 spans 16 amino acids. The CDR3 DNA reads TGCGCCAGCAGCTTGGGTCGTTCGACAGCTAACTATGGCTACACCTTC. Encoded protein: CASSLGRSTANYGYTF.

This clone was counted only a few times. This chain joins TRBV19 and TRBJ2-1, with 14 bases lining up with TRBD2. This CDR3 comprises 14 residues. The trim removed 9 bases at V and 8 bases at J, leaving 6 bases unmatched. Germline assignment: CDR1 LNHDA and CDR2 SQIVND (reference sequence). The CDR3 protein is CASRGLAGADEQFF. Here the CDR3 DNA reads TGTGCCAGCAGGGGACTAGCGGGAGCGGATGAGCAGTTCTTC.

The rearrangement uses TRBV2 and TRBJ1-2; TRBD1 matches 8 bases. J lost 5 bases, V lost 5 bases, and 7 bases had no gene match. The V gene's germline CDR1 is SNHLY and CDR2 FYNNEI. The CDR3 sequence is 14 residues long. CDR3 sequence (DNA): TGTGCCAGCAGTATCGCGACAGGGGAGTATGGCTACACCTTC. This codes for CASSIATGEYGYTF.

This rearrangement joins TRBV11-2 to TRBJ1-6; a weak D match, TRBD1 (5 bases). The CDR3 is 14 residues long. Germline V CDR1 and CDR2: SGHAT, FQNNGV. V was clipped by 5 bases and J by 8 bases, with 13 bases between them. The CDR3 coding sequence is TGTGCCAGCAGCCCCATATGGGGGGATTCACCCCTCCACTTT. Amino acids: CASSPIWGDSPLHF.

This chain uses TRBV7-2 with TRBJ1-4; D is unclear. In germline, CDR1 is SGHTA, CDR2 FQGNSA. The germline V and J ends were trimmed by 4 bases and 8 bases, with 17 bases remaining between them. This CDR3 spans 15 amino acids. The CDR3 DNA reads TGTGCCAGCAGCTCCCGCAGAGGGTCGGGGGAAAAACTGTTTTTT. Protein: CASSSRRGSGEKLFF.

The chain employs TRBV6-5 and TRBJ2-7, with 8 bases fitting TRBD1. Germline values: CDR1 MNHEY, CDR2 SVGAGI. CDR3 length: 13 amino acids. The junction had 6 bases not matched to a gene; V was cut back by 7 bases and J by 4 bases. CDR3 nucleotides: TGTGCCAGCACCCAGGGGGCTACTTACGAGCAGTACTTC. It specifies CASTQGATYEQYF.

This chain links TRBV5-1 with TRBJ2-7; D might be TRBD1 (6 bases). Germline lookup yields CDR1 SGHRS and CDR2 YFSETQ. V lost 0 bases, J lost 6 bases, and 16 bases lay in between. There are 15 residues in the CDR3. The DNA of the CDR3 is TGCGCCAGCAGCTTGGCCGGCCAGGGGACGCGCGAGCAGTACTTC. This codes for CASSLAGQGTREQYF.

This clone was counted once. The chain has TRBV9 and TRBJ1-1; D possibly corresponds to TRBD1 (5 bases). Germline V gene sequence: CDR1 SGDLS, CDR2 YYNGEE. The CDR3 consists of 14 residues. The V gene lost 4 bases and the J gene lost 8 bases, with 18 bases spanning the gap. The CDR3 DNA is TGTGCCAGCAGCTCAGGTGGACAAACCGGAGAAGCTTTCTTT. Protein sequence: CASSSGGQTGEAFF.

The chain has TRBV13 and TRBJ2-7; D not certain. Per the germline V gene, CDR1 is PRHDT and CDR2 is FYEKMQ (reference sequence). The V and J ends lost 0 bases and 12 bases respectively, with 12 bases between them. The CDR3 consists of 12 residues. CDR3 nucleotides: TGTGCCAGCAGCTTAGGCAGGAACTCCGTGTACTTC. This gives the protein CASSLGRNSVYF. Full variable domain (rest looked up from reference TRBV13 and TRBJ2-7): AAGVIQSPRHLIKEKRETATLKCYPIPRHDTVYWYQQGPGQDPQFLISFYEKMQSDKGSIPDRFSAQQFSDYHSELNMSSLELGDSALYFCASSLGRNSVYFGPGTRLTVT.

On this clone itself: A read error may produce the germline difference seen at one junction end. This chain uses TRBV7-7 with TRBJ2-1; TRBD2 agrees at 8 bases. From germline, CDR1 is SSHAT and CDR2 FNYEAQ (reference sequence). CDR3 length: 15 residues. The CDR3, as DNA: TGTGCTAGCAGCTTAGGGACTAGGGGTTACAATGAGCAGTTCTTC. It yields the protein CASSLGTRGYNEQFF. Using reference TRBV7-7 and TRBJ2-1 for the parts outside the CDR3, the full variable domain is GAGVSQSPRYKVTKRGQDVTLRCDPISSHATLYWYQQALGQGPEFLTYFNYEAQPDKSGLPSDRFSAERPEGSISTLTIQRTEQRDSAMYRCASSLGTRGYNEQFFGPGTRLTVL.

The rearrangement joins TRBV5-1 to TRBJ2-1; weak D call: TRBD1 (7 bases). Trimming pared 0 bases from V and 10 bases from J, leaving 17 bases between. The germline gives CDR1 SGHRS, CDR2 YFSETQ. The CDR3 covers 15 residues. In DNA form, the CDR3 reads TGCGCCAGCAGCTTGGTAGGGGTACCAGGGGGGGAGCAGTTCTTC. Amino acids: CASSLVGVPGGEQFF.

The CDR3: CASSTYRGSSYNSPLHF. The DNA of the CDR3 is TGTGCCAGCAGTACCTACAGGGGGAGCTCCTATAATTCACCCCTCCACTTT. The chain has TRBV5-4 and TRBJ1-6, with 8 nucleotides matching TRBD1. This CDR3 region has 17 residues. Germline trimming cut 5 bases from V and 0 bases from J; bases unmatched to any gene: 7. Germline assignment: CDR1 SGHNT and CDR2 YYREEE (reference sequence).

The J gene is TRBJ1-3, the V gene TRBV10-1; D possibly corresponds to TRBD1 (5 bases). The CDR3 contains 16 residues. Germline CDR1 WNHNN, CDR2 SYGVQD (reference sequence). Trimming shortened V by 0 bases and J by 0 bases, and 9 bases separated the two germline ends. The CDR3, as DNA: TGCGCCAGCAGTGAGTCGGGGCGAGCCTCTGGAAACACCATATATTTT. It encodes CASSESGRASGNTIYF.

This clone is a singleton in its sample. The chain employs TRBV11-2 and TRBJ2-1; D remains unclear. Looked up from germline, CDR1 is SGHAT and CDR2 is FQNNGV. This CDR3 comprises 17 residues. Trimming took off 3 bases at V and 5 bases at J, with 20 bases between the two ends. The CDR3, as DNA: TGTGCCAGCAGCTTCCGGATCAGGTACAATGAACACAATGAGCAGTTCTTC. Its translation: CASSFRIRYNEHNEQFF. Complete variable domain (other parts from reference TRBV11-2 and TRBJ2-1): EAGVAQSPRYKIIEKRQSVAFWCNPISGHATLYWYQQILGQGPKLLIQFQNNGVVDDSQLPKDRFSAERLKGVDSTLKIQPAKLEDSAVYLCASSFRIRYNEHNEQFFGPGTRLTVL.